These T cell receptor beta chains were read from a single sample in a study of cytomegalovirus exposure and HLA in healthy donors. Profiling relied on immunoSEQ multiplex PCR, and the TCRdb table lists in-frame clones only, not all of them. The sample includes 150,000 to 200,000 clones, roughly 73% of them seen just once. The source material was PBMCs. These receptors came from a woman aged 25 to 39 in good health and CMV-seronegative. Each CDR3 is given without its conserved first and last residue. Each record gives: clone size, D gene, V gene, J gene, CDR3 protein. D genes are given only for firm matches. The size field is filled for only some rows; it gives once, few, many or a size class.

-	TRBD1	TRBV29-1	TRBJ2-2	SVQARQGAVGTGELF
-	-	TRBV4-3	TRBJ2-7	ASSQDLAVSSYEQY
-	TRBD1	TRBV4-1	TRBJ1-1	ASLRGLGDTEAF
few	TRBD2	TRBV5-4	-	ASSLGLAGDLYEQY
-	TRBD1	TRBV11-2	TRBJ1-1	ASHDRGGTEAF
-	TRBD1	TRBV6-6	TRBJ2-7	ASSWPGQGTGEQY
-	-	TRBV7-2	TRBJ2-3	ASSPYRTRDTDTQY
-	-	TRBV2	TRBJ2-5	ASSDYFEETQY
-	-	TRBV27	TRBJ1-2	ASSLDRYYGYT
-	-	TRBV7-9	TRBJ2-5	ASSLPEGVGYQETQY
-	TRBD1	TRBV18	TRBJ2-6	ASSVQGYGANVLT
-	-	TRBV7-2	TRBJ1-3	ASSLAGGLSGNTIY
-	-	TRBV10-3	TRBJ1-2	ALFSRNGYT
-	TRBD1	TRBV19	TRBJ1-1	ASNRGPGTEAF
-	TRBD1	TRBV6-4	TRBJ1-6	ASRQGINSPLH
-	-	TRBV15	TRBJ1-5	ATSRGGVRDSNQPQH
-	TRBD2	TRBV4-2	TRBJ2-3	ASSQTSGRTDTQY
-	-	TRBV7-9	TRBJ2-3	ASSLWVGTGGTQY
-	-	TRBV7-8	TRBJ2-7	ASSLSLLARSSYEQY
-	TRBD2	TRBV7-9	TRBJ2-1	ASSGLAGGNNEQF
-	-	TRBV27	TRBJ1-5	ASSWSSNQPQH
-	-	TRBV7-3	TRBJ2-1	ASSLGRSITNEQF
-	TRBD2	TRBV7-9	TRBJ2-7	ASSLARGATSYEQY
-	-	TRBV6-1	TRBJ2-2	ASRGRGRTGELF
-	-	TRBV19	TRBJ2-7	ASSINLWARGPQKSSYEQY
few	TRBD2	TRBV5-4	TRBJ2-7	ASSLVGGAYEQY
-	-	TRBV29-1	TRBJ1-1	SVEAPWTELEAF
-	-	TRBV5-5	TRBJ1-1	ASTLKGVNTEAF
-	-	TRBV25-1	TRBJ1-1	AGGSGPEAF
few	-	TRBV19	TRBJ1-2	ASSWASYGYT
-	TRBD2	TRBV9	TRBJ2-1	ASSSRLAGRYNEQF
-	TRBD1	TRBV5-1	TRBJ2-2	ASSSQPGQGGTGELF
-	TRBD1	TRBV15	TRBJ2-1	ATSIGQGDYNEQF
-	TRBD2	TRBV5-6	TRBJ2-7	ASSFWTSGYEQY
once	TRBD2	TRBV4-2	TRBJ2-1	ASSQAVSAGDAYNEQF
-	-	TRBV18	TRBJ1-2	ASSPSPGHAAGYT
-	-	TRBV6-1	TRBJ2-1	ASSTQGISYNEQF
-	TRBD1	TRBV7-8	TRBJ1-1	ASSLDRDTEAF
few	TRBD1	TRBV4-2	TRBJ1-2	ASSQAHSTGGNYGYT
once	-	TRBV6-1	TRBJ1-1	ASSGGRSDRNTEAF
few	TRBD2	TRBV30	TRBJ2-7	AWTRPAGGDQY
-	-	TRBV6-6	TRBJ2-5	ASSSGGGAVETQY
-	-	TRBV5-6	TRBJ1-1	ASTHRVGTEAL
-	-	TRBV30	TRBJ1-5	AWDTGQVTNQPQH
-	TRBD1	TRBV2	TRBJ1-1	ASSESGTGGHAF
-	-	TRBV28	TRBJ1-1	ASSLGQGRTF
-	TRBD2	TRBV7-2	TRBJ2-7	ASSLAGLADYEQY
-	TRBD1	TRBV5-1	TRBJ2-2	ASSPGQGGYTGELF
-	-	TRBV7-6	TRBJ2-3	ASSSSSQSDTQY
-	TRBD1	TRBV28	TRBJ2-7	ASIGDSYEQY
-	TRBD2	TRBV4-3	TRBJ2-7	ASSQDGSGSVNEQY
-	TRBD2	TRBV5-1	TRBJ2-1	ASSYGGIAGDNEQF
-	-	TRBV7-9	TRBJ1-2	ASSLVTAFSNYGYT